Below are 4 T cell receptor beta chains sequenced from a single sample in a study of T cell repertoires in cytomegalovirus infection. Using its own MiXCR run on the reads, TCRdb lists one record per CDR3 protein. This sample has approximately 250,000 distinct CDR3 sequences, with more than 9% found just once. Sequencing was done on a sample of PBMCs. The source of these receptors is a human donor in good health (CMV status not recorded). Some clones in this sample may be carry-over from other donors' samples.

This clonotype was observed a handful of times. In DNA form, the CDR3 reads TGTGCCAGTAGTATAAATAGCCTTTACGAGCAGTACTTC. This translates into CASSINSLYEQYF. The chain uses TRBV19 and TRBJ2-7; no firm D call. Germline CDR1 and CDR2: LNHDA and SQIVND (reference sequence). The V end was cut by 2 bases, the J end by 4 bases, with 9 bases between. There are 13 residues in the CDR3.

This clonotype showed up many times. The genes are TRBV19 and TRBJ2-1; 8 bases fit TRBD2. CDR1 and CDR2 (germline): LNHDA, SQIVND (reference sequence). V gave up 6 bases and J gave up 2 bases; unmatched junction bases: 9. CDR3 length equals 16 residues. DNA for the CDR3: TGTGCCAGTAGCCGACTAGCGAGGGCCCCCTACAATGAGCAGTTCTTC. Encoded protein: CASSRLARAPYNEQFF.

This clonotype was observed a handful of times. The chain joins TRBV19 to TRBJ1-2, with unresolved D. Germline CDR1 LNHDA, CDR2 SQIVND (reference sequence). This CDR3 comprises 14 residues. V was pared by 6 bases and J by 4 bases, with 15 bases between. CDR3 sequence (DNA): TGTGCCAGTAGCCGGCCGGGTATGAGCTATGGCTACACCTTC. It specifies CASSRPGMSYGYTF.

The chain uses TRBV20-1 and TRBJ2-5, with a tentative D call TRBD2 (6 bases). From germline, CDR1 is DFQATT and CDR2 SNEGSKA (reference sequence). CDR3 length: 15 residues. V shed 5 bases and J shed 2 bases, with 18 bases lying between them. The CDR3 sequence is CSAPSVGGKQETQYF. For the CDR3, the DNA is TGCAGTGCTCCCTCAGTTGGCGGGAAGCAAGAGACCCAGTACTTC.